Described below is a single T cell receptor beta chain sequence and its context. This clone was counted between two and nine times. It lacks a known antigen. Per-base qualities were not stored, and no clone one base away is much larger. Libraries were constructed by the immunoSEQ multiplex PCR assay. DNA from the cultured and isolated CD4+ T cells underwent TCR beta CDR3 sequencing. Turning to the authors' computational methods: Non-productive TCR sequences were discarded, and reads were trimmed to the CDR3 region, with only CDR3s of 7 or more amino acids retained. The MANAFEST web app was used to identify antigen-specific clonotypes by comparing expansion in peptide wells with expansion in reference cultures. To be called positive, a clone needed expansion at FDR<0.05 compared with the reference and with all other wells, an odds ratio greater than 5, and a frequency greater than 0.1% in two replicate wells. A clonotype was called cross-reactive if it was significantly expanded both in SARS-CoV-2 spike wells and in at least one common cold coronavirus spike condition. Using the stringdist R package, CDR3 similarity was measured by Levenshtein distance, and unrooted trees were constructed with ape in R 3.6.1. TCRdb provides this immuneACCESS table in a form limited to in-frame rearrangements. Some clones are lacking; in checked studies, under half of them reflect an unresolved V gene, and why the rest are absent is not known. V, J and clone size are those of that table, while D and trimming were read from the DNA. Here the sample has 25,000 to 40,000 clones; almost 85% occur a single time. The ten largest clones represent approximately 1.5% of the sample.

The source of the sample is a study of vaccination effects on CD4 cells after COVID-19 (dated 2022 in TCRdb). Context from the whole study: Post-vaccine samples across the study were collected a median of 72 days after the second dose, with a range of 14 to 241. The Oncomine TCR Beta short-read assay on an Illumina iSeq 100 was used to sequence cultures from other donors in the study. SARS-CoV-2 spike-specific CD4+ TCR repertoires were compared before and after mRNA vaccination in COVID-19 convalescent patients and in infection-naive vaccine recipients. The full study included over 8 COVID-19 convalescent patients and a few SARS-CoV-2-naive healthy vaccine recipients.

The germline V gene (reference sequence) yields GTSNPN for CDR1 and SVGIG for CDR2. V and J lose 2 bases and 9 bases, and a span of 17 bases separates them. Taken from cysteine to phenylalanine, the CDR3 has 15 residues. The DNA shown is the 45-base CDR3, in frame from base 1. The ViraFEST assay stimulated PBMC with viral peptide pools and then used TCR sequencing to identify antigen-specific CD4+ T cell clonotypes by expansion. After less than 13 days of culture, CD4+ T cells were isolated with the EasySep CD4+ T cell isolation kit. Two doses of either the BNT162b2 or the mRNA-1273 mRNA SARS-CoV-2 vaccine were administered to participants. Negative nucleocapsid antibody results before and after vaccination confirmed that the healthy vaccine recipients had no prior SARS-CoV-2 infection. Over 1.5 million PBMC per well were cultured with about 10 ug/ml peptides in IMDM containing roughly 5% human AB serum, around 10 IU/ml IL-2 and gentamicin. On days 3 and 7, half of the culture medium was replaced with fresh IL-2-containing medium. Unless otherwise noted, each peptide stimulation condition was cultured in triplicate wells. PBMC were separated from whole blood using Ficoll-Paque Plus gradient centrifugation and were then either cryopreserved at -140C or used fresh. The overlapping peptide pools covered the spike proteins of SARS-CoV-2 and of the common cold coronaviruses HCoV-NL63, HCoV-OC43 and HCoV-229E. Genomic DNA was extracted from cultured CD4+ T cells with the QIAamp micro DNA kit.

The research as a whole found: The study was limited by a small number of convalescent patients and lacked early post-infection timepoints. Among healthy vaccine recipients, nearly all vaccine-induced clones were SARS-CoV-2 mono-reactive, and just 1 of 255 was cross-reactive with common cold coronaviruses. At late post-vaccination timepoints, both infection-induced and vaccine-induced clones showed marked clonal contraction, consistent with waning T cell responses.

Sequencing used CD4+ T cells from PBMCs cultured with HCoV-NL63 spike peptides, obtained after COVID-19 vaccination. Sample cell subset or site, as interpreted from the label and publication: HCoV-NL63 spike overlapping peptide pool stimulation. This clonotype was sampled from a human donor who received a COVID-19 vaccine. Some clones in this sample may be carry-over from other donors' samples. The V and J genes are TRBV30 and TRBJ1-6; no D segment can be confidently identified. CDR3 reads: CAWSLVRGGSSPLHF. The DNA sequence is TGTGCCTGGAGTTTAGTTCGGGGAGGGAGTTCACCCCTCCACTTT.